These 23 T cell receptor beta chains share one sample of origin, sequenced in a study of radiotherapy plus CTLA-4 blockade in lung cancer. The data were produced by immunoSEQ multiplex PCR, yet TCRdb's version contains in-frame clones alone and is incomplete. The sample lists 53,000 or so clones; around 76% were seen once. The sample here was peripheral blood, taken from a patient treated with radiotherapy plus ipilimumab. These receptors were taken from a human donor with non-small cell lung cancer who had stable disease on radiotherapy plus ipilimumab.

This clone has just one count. The rearrangement links TRBV4-1 to TRBJ2-3; TRBD1 or TRBD2 may be the D gene (5 bases each). The CDR3 totals 14 residues. Per the germline V gene, CDR1 is MGHRA and CDR2 is YSYEKL. V lost 0 bases, J lost 3 bases, and 7 bases lay in between. The CDR3 DNA follows: TGCGCCAGCAGCCAAGATGGGGGAACAGATACGCAGTATTTT. Translating gives CASSQDGGTDTQYF.

The rearrangement joins TRBV19 to TRBJ1-2; 8 nucleotides match TRBD1. Germline V gene data show CDR1 as LNHDA and CDR2 as SQIVND (reference sequence). With V trimmed by 5 bases and J by 8 bases, 4 bases remained unmatched. The CDR3 is 12 amino acids. CDR3 sequence (DNA): TGTGCCAGTAGTGCGGGACAGGTCGGCTACACCTTC. It translates to CASSAGQVGYTF.

The chain recombines TRBV7-2 with TRBJ2-1, with TRBD2 identical over 8 bases. With 4 bases clipped from V and 3 bases from J, the junction kept 5 bases outside the gene matches. Germline CDR1 reads SGHTA; CDR2 reads FQGNSA. This CDR3 is 15 amino acids long. The CDR3 DNA reads TGTGCCAGCAGCTCCTCGGGGGGGCGCTACAATGAGCAGTTCTTC. Its translation: CASSSSGGRYNEQFF.

V is TRBV13 and J is TRBJ1-5; possibly TRBD1 for D (5 bases). There are 15 residues in the CDR3. Trimming removed 0 bases from V and 3 bases from J, with 9 bases in between. CDR1 and CDR2 (germline): PRHDT, FYEKMQ (reference sequence). CDR3 in DNA: TGTGCCAGCAGCTTAGGGAGGACACTCAATCAGCCCCAGCATTTT. It yields the protein CASSLGRTLNQPQHF.

In this sample, this clone turned up a few times. The chain is built from TRBV7-9 and TRBJ1-4; D gene uncertain. CDR3 length: 14 amino acids. Trimming removed 1 base at V and 0 bases at J, with 3 bases between. Germline V gene sequence: CDR1 SEHNR, CDR2 FQNEAQ (reference sequence). This chain's CDR3 is CASSLESTNEKLFF. The CDR3 DNA reads TGTGCCAGCAGCTTAGAGTCAACTAATGAAAAACTGTTTTTT.

Only one count was recorded for this clone. The DNA of the CDR3 is TGTGCCAGAAGCAGGGACAGGGTCGGCAATCAGCCCCAGCATTTT. Its protein product is CARSRDRVGNQPQHF. This rearrangement joins TRBV5-3 to TRBJ1-5; TRBD1 matches at 9 bases. TRBV5-3 is classed as an ORF, of uncertain function. V was pared by 4 bases and J by 2 bases, with 4 bases of the junction left unmatched. The CDR3 is made up of 15 amino acids.

The chain employs TRBV7-2 and TRBJ1-6, with TRBD1 matching 7 bases. The V segment lost 1 base and the J segment 10 bases; nucleotides outside the gene matches: 7. Germline CDR1 and CDR2: SGHTA and FQGNSA. The CDR3 is 15 amino acids. CDR3 protein: CASSLERGRGSPLHF. The CDR3 DNA reads TGTGCCAGCAGCTTAGAGAGGGGGCGTGGATCACCCCTCCACTTT.

The V gene is TRBV7-8, the J gene TRBJ1-1; TRBD1 might be the D (5 bases). The V end lost 0 bases, the J end lost 1 base, and 9 bases lay between the germline ends. This CDR3 region has 15 residues. CDR1 SGHVS and CDR2 FQNEAQ come from the germline V gene. The CDR3 reads CASSLATRANTEAFF. DNA for the CDR3: TGTGCCAGCAGCTTAGCTACCAGGGCGAACACTGAAGCTTTCTTT.

This clone was observed once. The V gene is TRBV5-1, the J gene TRBJ2-1; D is possibly TRBD1 or TRBD2 (5 bases each). Trimming left V 2 bases short and J 3 bases short, with 15 bases between. Per germline, CDR1 SGHRS and CDR2 YFSETQ. This CDR3 spans 16 amino acids. For the CDR3, the DNA is TGCGCCAGCAGCTTTACCGGGACCCTCAACTACAATGAGCAGTTCTTC. It yields the protein CASSFTGTLNYNEQFF.

The CDR3 nucleotides read TGTGCCAGCAGCTTACAGCGAATGAACACTGAAGCTTTCTTT. Residues: CASSLQRMNTEAFF. The J gene is TRBJ1-1, the V gene TRBV7-2, with D hard to call. The CDR3 loop spans 14 amino acids. Trimming took off 2 bases at V and 0 bases at J, with 7 bases between the two ends. The germline V gene has CDR1 SGHTA and CDR2 FQGNSA.

The J gene is TRBJ1-2, the V gene TRBV19; TRBD1 agrees at 8 bases. Per the germline V gene, CDR1 is LNHDA and CDR2 is SQIVND (reference sequence). The CDR3 contains 14 residues. V shed 5 bases, J shed 6 bases, and the junction held 8 bases outside the gene matches. The CDR3 DNA reads as TGTGCCAGTAGTGCCCAGGGGGCGCCTCATGGCTACACCTTC. Encoded protein: CASSAQGAPHGYTF. Full variable domain (outside the CDR3, taken from reference TRBV19 and TRBJ1-2): DGGITQSPKYLFRKEGQNVTLSCEQNLNHDAMYWYRQDPGQGLRLIYYSQIVNDFQKGDIAEGYSVSREKKESFPLTVTSAQKNPTAFYLCASSAQGAPHGYTFGSGTRLTVV.

This clone appeared a few times. The V call is TRBV25-1, the J call TRBJ2-6; the D gene is possibly TRBD2 (5 bases). Germline V gives CDR1 MGHDK, CDR2 SYGVNS. Trimming shortened V by 3 bases and J by 2 bases, and 8 bases separated the two germline ends. This CDR3 spans 15 amino acids. CDR3 sequence (DNA): TGTGCCAGCAGTGACCGGGGAGCTGGGGCCAACGTCCTGACTTTC. Translation gives CASSDRGAGANVLTF.

CDR3 sequence: CASSLTQNTEAFF. The CDR3 region has the DNA TGTGCCAGCAGCCTAACCCAGAACACTGAAGCTTTCTTT. V usage is TRBV7-7 and J usage is TRBJ1-1; D is uncertain. This CDR3 has 13 residues. Germline CDR1 and CDR2: SSHAT and FNYEAQ (reference sequence). With 5 bases removed from V and 1 base from J, the gap between germline ends came to 8 bases.

The chain links TRBV9 to TRBJ2-1; tentative D call: TRBD1 (6 bases). Trimming removed 3 bases at V and 4 bases at J, with 8 bases between. This CDR3 has 13 amino acids. Germline V gene data show CDR1 as SGDLS and CDR2 as YYNGEE. The CDR3 bases are TGTGCCAGCAGCGGGGGGCTTTACAATGAGCAGTTCTTC. It yields the protein CASSGGLYNEQFF.

The rearrangement joins TRBV19 to TRBJ1-1; D gene ambiguous. Looked up from germline, CDR1 is LNHDA and CDR2 is SQIVND (reference sequence). The CDR3 has 15 amino acids. With 3 bases removed from V and 0 bases from J, the gap between germline ends came to 11 bases. The DNA for the CDR3 is TGTGCCAGTAGTATCGTTTTCGGCGTGAACACTGAAGCTTTCTTT. This codes for CASSIVFGVNTEAFF.

This clone showed up just once. The chain carries TRBV6-1 and TRBJ1-5; TRBD1 is a possible D gene (5 bases). Trimming pared 5 bases from V and 3 bases from J, leaving 14 bases between. This CDR3 is built from 15 residues. The germline V gene has CDR1 MNHNS and CDR2 SASEGT. CDR3 DNA: TGTGCCAGCAGTTCCGGGGGGAACAACAATCAGCCCCAGCATTTT. It translates to CASSSGGNNNQPQHF.

The gene calls are TRBV7-9 and TRBJ1-6; TRBD1 aligns across 7 bases. This CDR3 comprises 13 residues. Germline lookup yields CDR1 SEHNR and CDR2 FQNEAQ (reference sequence). Losses at the gene ends were 4 bases for V and 10 bases for J; bases not matched to a gene: 4. The CDR3 loop is CASSSRQGSPLHF. The CDR3 DNA follows: TGTGCCAGCAGCTCCCGACAGGGATCACCCCTCCACTTT.

The CDR3 region is CAWSEGGNAFF. The DNA of the CDR3 is TGTGCCTGGAGTGAAGGAGGGAATGCTTTCTTT. V and J are TRBV30 and TRBJ1-1; no clear D. Germline CDR1 GTSNPN, CDR2 SVGIG (reference sequence). V was trimmed by 1 base and J by 11 bases, leaving 11 bases between them. This CDR3 spans 11 amino acids.

The chain joins TRBV11-1 to TRBJ1-3, with 8 positions matching TRBD1. The CDR3 extends over 12 amino acids. V shed 5 bases, J shed 7 bases, and the junction held 1 base outside the gene matches. Germline V CDR1 and CDR2: SGHAT, FQDESV (reference sequence). The CDR3 DNA reads as TGTGCCAGCAGCCAGGGGGCCAACACCATATATTTT. Translation gives CASSQGANTIYF.

The rearrangement joins TRBV25-1 to TRBJ1-6; 7 nucleotides match TRBD1. The germline gives CDR1 MGHDK, CDR2 SYGVNS. With V trimmed by 8 bases and J by 10 bases, 8 bases remained unmatched. The CDR3 has 13 amino acids. CDR3 bases: TGTGCCAGCCGACAGGGACAGAGATCACCCCTCCACTTT. This encodes CASRQGQRSPLHF.

The chain is built from TRBV5-1 and TRBJ2-2, with 11 bases aligning to TRBD1. The CDR3 spans 17 residues. CDR1 and CDR2 (germline): SGHRS, YFSETQ. V lost 7 bases and J lost 1; bases outside the gene matches: 9. The CDR3: CASSRTGTGGNTGELFF. The CDR3 DNA is TGCGCCAGCTCCCGAACCGGGACAGGGGGGAACACCGGGGAGCTGTTTTTT.

The chain links TRBV19 to TRBJ1-5; no clear D. V was trimmed by 1 base and J by 1 base, leaving 5 bases between them. The CDR3 loop spans 14 amino acids. From germline, CDR1 is LNHDA and CDR2 SQIVND (reference sequence). In nucleotides, the CDR3 is TGTGCCAGTAGTATAGGACTGAGCAATCAGCCCCAGCATTTT. As protein: CASSIGLSNQPQHF.

This clone was seen once. Germline and junction disagree at one end, which may indicate a read error. J is TRBJ2-7 and V is TRBV5-4; 8 bases match TRBD1. Per germline, CDR1 SGHNT and CDR2 YYREEE (reference sequence). The CDR3 extends over 16 amino acids. The CDR3 here is CASSWERQGISHEQYF. The DNA of the CDR3 is TGTGCCAGCAGCTGGGAGAGACAGGGGATCTCCCACGAGCAGTACTTC. Combining the CDR3 with reference TRBV5-4 and TRBJ2-7 gives the whole variable domain ETGVTQSPTHLIKTRGQQVTLRCSSQSGHNTVSWYQQALGQGPQFIFQYYREEENGRGNFPPRFSGLQFPNYSSELNVNALELDDSALYLCASSWERQGISHEQYFGPGTRLTVT.